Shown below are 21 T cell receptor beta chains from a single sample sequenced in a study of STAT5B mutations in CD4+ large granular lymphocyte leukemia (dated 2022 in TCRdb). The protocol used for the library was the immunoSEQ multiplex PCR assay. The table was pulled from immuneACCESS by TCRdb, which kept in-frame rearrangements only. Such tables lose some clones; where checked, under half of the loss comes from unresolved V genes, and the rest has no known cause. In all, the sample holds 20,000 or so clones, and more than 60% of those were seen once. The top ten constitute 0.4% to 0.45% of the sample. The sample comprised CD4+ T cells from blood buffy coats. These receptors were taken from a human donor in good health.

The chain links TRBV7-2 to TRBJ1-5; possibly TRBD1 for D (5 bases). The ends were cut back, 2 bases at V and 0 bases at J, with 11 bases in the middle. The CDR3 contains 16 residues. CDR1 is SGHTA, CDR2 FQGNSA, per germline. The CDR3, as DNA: TGTGCCAGCAGCTTATACGCCAGGGATAGCAATCAGCCCCAGCATTTT. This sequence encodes CASSLYARDSNQPQHF. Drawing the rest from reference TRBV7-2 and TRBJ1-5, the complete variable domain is GAGVSQSPSNKVTEKGKDVELRCDPISGHTALYWYRQSLGQGLEFLIYFQGNSAPDKSGLPSDRFSAERTGGSVSTLTIQRTQQEDSAVYLCASSLYARDSNQPQHFGDGTRLSIL.

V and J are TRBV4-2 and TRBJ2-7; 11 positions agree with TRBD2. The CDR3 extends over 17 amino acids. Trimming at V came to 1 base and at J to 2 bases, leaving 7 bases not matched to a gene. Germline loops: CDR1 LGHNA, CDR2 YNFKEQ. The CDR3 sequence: CASSQGGLAGGAYEQYF. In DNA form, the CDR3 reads TGTGCCAGCAGCCAAGGTGGGCTAGCGGGGGGAGCCTACGAGCAGTACTTC.

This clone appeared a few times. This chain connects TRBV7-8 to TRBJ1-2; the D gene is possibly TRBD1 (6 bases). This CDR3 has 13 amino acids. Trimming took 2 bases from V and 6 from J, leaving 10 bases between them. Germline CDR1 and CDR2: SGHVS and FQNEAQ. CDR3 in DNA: TGTGCCAGCAGCTTACCAGGGGAGAATGGCTACACCTTC. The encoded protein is CASSLPGENGYTF.

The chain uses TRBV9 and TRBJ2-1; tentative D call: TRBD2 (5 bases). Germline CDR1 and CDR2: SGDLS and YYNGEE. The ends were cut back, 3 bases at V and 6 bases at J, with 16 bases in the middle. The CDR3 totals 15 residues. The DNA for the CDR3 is TGTGCCAGCAGCGGACTACTCCCGGGGATCAATGAGCAGTTCTTC. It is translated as CASSGLLPGINEQFF.

CDR3 residues: CASSEIRIPPEQFF. For the CDR3, the DNA is TGTGCCAGCAGTGAGATTAGGATCCCCCCTGAGCAGTTCTTC. The chain employs TRBV2 and TRBJ2-1; D gene ambiguous. V dropped 3 bases and J dropped 9 bases, with 15 bases sitting between them. This CDR3 comprises 14 residues. The germline CDR1 and CDR2 sequences are SNHLY and FYNNEI.

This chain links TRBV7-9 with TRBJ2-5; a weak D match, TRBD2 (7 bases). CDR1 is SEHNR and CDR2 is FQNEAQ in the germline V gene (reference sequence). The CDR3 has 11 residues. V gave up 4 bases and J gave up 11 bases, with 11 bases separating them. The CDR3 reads CASSSGGQQYF. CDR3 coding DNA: TGTGCCAGCAGCTCCGGGGGGCAGCAGTACTTC.

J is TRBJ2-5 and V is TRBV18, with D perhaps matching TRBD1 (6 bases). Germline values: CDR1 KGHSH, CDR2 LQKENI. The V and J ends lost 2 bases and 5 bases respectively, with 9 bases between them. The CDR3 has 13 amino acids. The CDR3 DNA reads TGTGCCAGCTCACCAGGGCAGGGGGAGACCCAGTACTTC. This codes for CASSPGQGETQYF. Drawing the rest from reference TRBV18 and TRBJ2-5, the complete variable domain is NAGVMQNPRHLVRRRGQEARLRCSPMKGHSHVYWYRQLPEEGLKFMVYLQKENIIDESGMPKERFSAEFPKEGPSILRIQQVVRGDSAAYFCASSPGQGETQYFGPGTRLLVL.

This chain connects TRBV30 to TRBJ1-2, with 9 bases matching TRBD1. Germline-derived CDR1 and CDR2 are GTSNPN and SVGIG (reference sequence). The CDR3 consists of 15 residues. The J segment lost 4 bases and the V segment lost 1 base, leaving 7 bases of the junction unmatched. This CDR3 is CAWSAGQGVIYGYTF. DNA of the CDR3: TGTGCCTGGAGTGCGGGACAGGGCGTAATCTATGGCTACACCTTC.

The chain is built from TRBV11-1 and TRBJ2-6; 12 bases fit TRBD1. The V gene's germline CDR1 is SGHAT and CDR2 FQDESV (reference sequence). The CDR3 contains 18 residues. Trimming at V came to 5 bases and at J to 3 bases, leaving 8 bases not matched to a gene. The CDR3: CASSPSGTGGVGANVLTF. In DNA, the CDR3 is TGTGCCAGCAGCCCCTCCGGGACAGGGGGCGTTGGGGCCAACGTCCTGACTTTC.

The CDR3 spells CAWSVVGGNTEAFF. In DNA form, the CDR3 reads TGTGCCTGGAGTGTTGTCGGTGGGAACACTGAAGCTTTCTTT. The J gene is TRBJ1-1, the V gene TRBV30; D not resolved. The germline V gene encodes CDR1 GTSNPN and CDR2 SVGIG (reference sequence). V was clipped by 0 bases and J by 1 base, with 9 bases between them. This CDR3 has 14 residues.

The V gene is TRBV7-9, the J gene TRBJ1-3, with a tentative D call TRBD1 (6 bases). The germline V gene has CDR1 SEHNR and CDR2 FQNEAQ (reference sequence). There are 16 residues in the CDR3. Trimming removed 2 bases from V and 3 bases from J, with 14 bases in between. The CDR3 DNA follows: TGTGCCAGCAGCTTAAAAGTGTTAGGGGGTGGAAACACCATATATTTT. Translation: CASSLKVLGGGNTIYF.

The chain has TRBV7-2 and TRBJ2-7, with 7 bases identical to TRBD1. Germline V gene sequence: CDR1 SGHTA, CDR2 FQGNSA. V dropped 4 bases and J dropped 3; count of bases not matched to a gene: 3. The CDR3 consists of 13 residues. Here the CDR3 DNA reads TGTGCCAGCAGCTCCAGGGGGAACTACGAGCAGTACTTC. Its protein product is CASSSRGNYEQYF.

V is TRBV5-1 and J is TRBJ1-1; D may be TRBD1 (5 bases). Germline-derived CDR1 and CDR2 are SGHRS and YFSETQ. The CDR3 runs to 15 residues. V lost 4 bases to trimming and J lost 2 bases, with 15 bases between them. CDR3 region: CASSLNLQGNTEAFF. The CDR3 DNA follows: TGCGCCAGCAGCCTAAACCTCCAGGGAAACACTGAAGCTTTCTTT.

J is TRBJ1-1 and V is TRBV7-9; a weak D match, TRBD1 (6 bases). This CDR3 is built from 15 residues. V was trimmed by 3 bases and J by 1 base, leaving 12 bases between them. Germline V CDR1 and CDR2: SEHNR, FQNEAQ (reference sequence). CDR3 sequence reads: CASSFDGGGNTEAFF. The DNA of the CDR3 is TGTGCCAGCAGCTTTGATGGAGGGGGGAACACTGAAGCTTTCTTT.

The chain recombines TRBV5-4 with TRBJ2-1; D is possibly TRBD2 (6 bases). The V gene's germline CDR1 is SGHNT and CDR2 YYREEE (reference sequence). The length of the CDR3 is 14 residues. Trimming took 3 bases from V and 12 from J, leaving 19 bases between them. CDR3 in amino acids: CASSSGLSGAGQFF. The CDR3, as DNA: TGTGCCAGCAGCTCGGGCCTGTCGGGAGCGGGGCAGTTCTTC.

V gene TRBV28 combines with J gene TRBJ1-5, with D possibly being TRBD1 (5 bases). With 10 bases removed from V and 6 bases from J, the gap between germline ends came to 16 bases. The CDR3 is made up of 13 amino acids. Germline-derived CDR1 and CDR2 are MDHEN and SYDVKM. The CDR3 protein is CATTGGTGQPQHF. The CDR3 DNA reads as TGTGCCACCACTGGGGGGACGGGTCAGCCCCAGCATTTT.

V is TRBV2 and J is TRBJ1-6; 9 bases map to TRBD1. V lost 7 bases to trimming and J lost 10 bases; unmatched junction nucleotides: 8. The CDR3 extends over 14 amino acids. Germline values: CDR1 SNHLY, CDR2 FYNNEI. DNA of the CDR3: TGTGCCAGCATCATACAGGGGGCTGGGTCACCCCTCCACTTT. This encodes CASIIQGAGSPLHF.

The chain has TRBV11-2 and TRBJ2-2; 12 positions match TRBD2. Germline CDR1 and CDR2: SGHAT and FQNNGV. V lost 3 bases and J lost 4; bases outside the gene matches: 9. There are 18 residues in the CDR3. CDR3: CASSFLTSGGGSTGELFF. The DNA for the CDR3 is TGTGCCAGCAGCTTCCTGACTAGCGGGGGAGGGAGCACCGGGGAGCTGTTTTTT.

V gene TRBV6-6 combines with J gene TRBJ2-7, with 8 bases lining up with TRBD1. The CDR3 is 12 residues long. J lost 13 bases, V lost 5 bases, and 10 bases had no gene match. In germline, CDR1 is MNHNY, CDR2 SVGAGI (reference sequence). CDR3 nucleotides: TGTGCCAGCAGTACTGGACAGGGTTCCAAATACTTC. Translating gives CASSTGQGSKYF.

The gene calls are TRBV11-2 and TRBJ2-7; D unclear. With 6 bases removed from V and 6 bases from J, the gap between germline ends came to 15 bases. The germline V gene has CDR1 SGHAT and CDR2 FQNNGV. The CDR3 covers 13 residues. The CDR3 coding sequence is TGTGCCAGCAGTCGGGCGGCATCGGGCGAGCAGTACTTC. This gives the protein CASSRAASGEQYF. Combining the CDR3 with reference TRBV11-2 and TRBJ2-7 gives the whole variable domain EAGVAQSPRYKIIEKRQSVAFWCNPISGHATLYWYQQILGQGPKLLIQFQNNGVVDDSQLPKDRFSAERLKGVDSTLKIQPAKLEDSAVYLCASSRAASGEQYFGPGTRLTVT.

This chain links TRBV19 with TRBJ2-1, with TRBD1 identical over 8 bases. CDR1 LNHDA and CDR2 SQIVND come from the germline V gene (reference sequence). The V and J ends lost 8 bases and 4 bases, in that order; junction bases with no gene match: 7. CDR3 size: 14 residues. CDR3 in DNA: TGTGCCAGTCGAGGACAGGGAACATACAATGAGCAGTTCTTC. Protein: CASRGQGTYNEQFF.